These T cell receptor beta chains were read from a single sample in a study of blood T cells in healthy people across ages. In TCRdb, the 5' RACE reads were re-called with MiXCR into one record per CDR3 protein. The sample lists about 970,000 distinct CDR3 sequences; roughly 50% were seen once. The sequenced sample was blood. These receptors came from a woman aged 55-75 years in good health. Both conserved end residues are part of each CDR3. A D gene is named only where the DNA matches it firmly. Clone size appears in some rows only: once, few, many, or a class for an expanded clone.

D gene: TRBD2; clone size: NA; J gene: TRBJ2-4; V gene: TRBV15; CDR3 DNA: TGTGCCACCAGCACCGCCGGGACTAGCGACCAATCAGCCAAAAACATTCAGTACTTC; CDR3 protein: CATSTAGTSDQSAKNIQYF
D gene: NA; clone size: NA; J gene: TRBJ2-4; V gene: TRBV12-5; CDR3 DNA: TGTGCTAGACTCGGGTTGACCAAAAACATTCGGTACTTC; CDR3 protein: CARLGLTKNIRYF
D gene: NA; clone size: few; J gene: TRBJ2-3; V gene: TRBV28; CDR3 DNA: TGTGCCAGCAGTTTGGCCCTCGTCGGGAGCACAGATACGCAGTATTTT; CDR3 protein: CASSLALVGSTDTQYF
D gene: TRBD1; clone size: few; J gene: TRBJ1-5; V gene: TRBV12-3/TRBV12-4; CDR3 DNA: TGTGCCAGCAGATACCGGGACAGGGGGAACCAGCCCCAGCATTTT; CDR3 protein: CASRYRDRGNQPQHF
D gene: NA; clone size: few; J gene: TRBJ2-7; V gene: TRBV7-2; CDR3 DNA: TGTGCCAGCACCCGTCTCGGACTCTACGAGCAGTACTTC; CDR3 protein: CASTRLGLYEQYF
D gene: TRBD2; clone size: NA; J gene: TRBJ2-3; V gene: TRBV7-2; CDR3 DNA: TGTGCCAGCAGCTTTCTAGCGGGAGGGGGGGGTACGGCGTATTTT; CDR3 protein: CASSFLAGGGGTAYF
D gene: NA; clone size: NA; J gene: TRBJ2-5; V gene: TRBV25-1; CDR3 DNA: TGTGCCAGCAGTGAATACGCATATAAAGGCGGAGGAGGGGAGACCCAGTACTTC; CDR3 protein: CASSEYAYKGGGGETQYF
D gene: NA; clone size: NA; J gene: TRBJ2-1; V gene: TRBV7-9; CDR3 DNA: TGTGCCAGCAGCTTAGGGGGGGCGGCATCCTACAATGAGCAGTTCTTC; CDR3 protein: CASSLGGAASYNEQFF
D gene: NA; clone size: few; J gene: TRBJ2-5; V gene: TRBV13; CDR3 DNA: TGTGCCAGCAGCTTAGAAGGTCCGCCAACCAAAGAGACCCAGTACTTC; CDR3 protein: CASSLEGPPTKETQYF
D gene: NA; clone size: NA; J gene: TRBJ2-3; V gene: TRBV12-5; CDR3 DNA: TGTGCTAGTGGTTTGGGGCTAGAATTCACAGATACGCAGTATTTT; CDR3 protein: CASGLGLEFTDTQYF
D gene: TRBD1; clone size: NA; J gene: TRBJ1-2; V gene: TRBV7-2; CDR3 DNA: TGTGCCAGCAGCGGGCGGCAGGGGGTGAGTGGCTACACCTTC; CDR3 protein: CASSGRQGVSGYTF
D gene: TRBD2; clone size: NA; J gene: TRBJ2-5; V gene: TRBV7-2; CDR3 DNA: TGTGCCAGCAGCCCGTGGGTTAGCGGGAGGGCGTCAGAGACCCAGTACTTC; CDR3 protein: CASSPWVSGRASETQYF
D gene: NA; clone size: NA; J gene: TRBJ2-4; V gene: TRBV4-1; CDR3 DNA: TGCGCCAGCAGCCAAGCACCGGCAGGCCAAAACATTCAGTACTTC; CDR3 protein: CASSQAPAGQNIQYF
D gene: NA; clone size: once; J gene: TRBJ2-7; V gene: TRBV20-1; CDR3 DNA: TGCGGCATCCAAGTTCATGTCTACGAGCAGTACTTC; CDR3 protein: CGIQVHVYEQYF
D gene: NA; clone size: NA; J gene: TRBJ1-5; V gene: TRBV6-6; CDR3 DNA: TGTGCCAGCAGTTACTCGAATGCACAGGTTTATCAGCCCCAGCATTTT; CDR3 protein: CASSYSNAQVYQPQHF
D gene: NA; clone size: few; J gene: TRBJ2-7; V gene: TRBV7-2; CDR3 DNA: TGTGCCAGCAGCTCACAGGCTAGTGAGGTTTACGAGCAGTACTTC; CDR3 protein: CASSSQASEVYEQYF
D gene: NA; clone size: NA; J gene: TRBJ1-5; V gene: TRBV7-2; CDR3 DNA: TGTGCCAGCAGCGGACATAGGTGGCAGCCCCAGCATTTT; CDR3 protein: CASSGHRWQPQHF
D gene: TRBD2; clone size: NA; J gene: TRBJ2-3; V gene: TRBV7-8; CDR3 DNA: TGTGCCAGCAGCCCGGCCATGCGACTAGCGGGAGTTTCCGATACGCAGTATTTT; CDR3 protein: CASSPAMRLAGVSDTQYF
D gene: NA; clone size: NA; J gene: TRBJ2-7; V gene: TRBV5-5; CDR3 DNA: TGTGCCGGCAGCTCGAGGCCGACACCTACCTACGAGCAGTACTTC; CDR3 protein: CAGSSRPTPTYEQYF
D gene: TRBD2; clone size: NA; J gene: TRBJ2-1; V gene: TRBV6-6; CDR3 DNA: TGTGCCAGCAGTTACCTTGCTAGCGGCCCCCGGGGTGAGCAGTTCTTC; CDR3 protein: CASSYLASGPRGEQFF
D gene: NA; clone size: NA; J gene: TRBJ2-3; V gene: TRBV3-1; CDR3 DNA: TGTGCCAGCAAAGCAGCTGGAAGAGCAGATACGCAGTATTTT; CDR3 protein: CASKAAGRADTQYF
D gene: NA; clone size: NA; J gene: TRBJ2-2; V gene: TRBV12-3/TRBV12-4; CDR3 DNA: TGTGCCAGCAGGTCGCAGGACACCGGGGAGCTGTTTTTT; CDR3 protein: CASRSQDTGELFF
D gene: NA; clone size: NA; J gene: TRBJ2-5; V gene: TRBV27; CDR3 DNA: TGTGCCAGCAGTTTATCCGGGACATGGGAGACCCAGTACTTC; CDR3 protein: CASSLSGTWETQYF
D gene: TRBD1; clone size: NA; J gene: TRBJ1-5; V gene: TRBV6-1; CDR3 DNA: TGTGCCAGCAGTACCACAGGGGTAGGTCAGCCCCAGCATTTT; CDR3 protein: CASSTTGVGQPQHF
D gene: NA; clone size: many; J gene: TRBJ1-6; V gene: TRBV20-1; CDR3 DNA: TGCAGTGCTAGCCGGCAAGAGAGTTCACCCCTCCACTTT; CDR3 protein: CSASRQESSPLHF
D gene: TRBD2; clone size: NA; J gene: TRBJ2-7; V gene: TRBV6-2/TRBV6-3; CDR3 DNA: TGTGCCAGCAGTTGGCTTCCGAATTGGCGACTAGCGGGATTCTCGGCCGAGCAGTACTTC; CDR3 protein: CASSWLPNWRLAGFSAEQYF
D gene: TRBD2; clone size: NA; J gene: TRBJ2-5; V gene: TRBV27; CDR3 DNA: TGTGCCAGCAGTCCCGATGGACCACGAGCCGGACTAGCGGGAGATCGTCAAGAGACCCAGTACTTC; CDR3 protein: CASSPDGPRAGLAGDRQETQYF
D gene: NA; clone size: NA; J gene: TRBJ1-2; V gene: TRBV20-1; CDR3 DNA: TGCAGTCCTCCAGACAGCTATGGCTACACCTTC; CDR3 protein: CSPPDSYGYTF
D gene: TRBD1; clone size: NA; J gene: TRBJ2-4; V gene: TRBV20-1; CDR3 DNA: TGCAGTGCAAACCGGGACAGTCTCCACATTCAGTACTTC; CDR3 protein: CSANRDSLHIQYF
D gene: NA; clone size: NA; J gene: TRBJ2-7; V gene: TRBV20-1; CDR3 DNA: TGCAGTGCGGAGCGAAGCGAGCAGTACTTC; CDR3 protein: CSAERSEQYF
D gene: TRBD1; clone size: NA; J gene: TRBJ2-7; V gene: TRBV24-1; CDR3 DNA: TGTGCCACCAGTGATTGGCAGGACAGGGAAGGAAACGAGCAGTACTTC; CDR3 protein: CATSDWQDREGNEQYF
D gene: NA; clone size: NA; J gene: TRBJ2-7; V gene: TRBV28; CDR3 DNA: TGTGCCAGCAGGTCGGCGGAGGACCTCCCCTACGAGCAGTACTTC; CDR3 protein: CASRSAEDLPYEQYF
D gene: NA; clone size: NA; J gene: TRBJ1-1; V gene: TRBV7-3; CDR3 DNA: TGTGCCAGCAGCTTCACAGAGGACACTGAAGCTTTCTTT; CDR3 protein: CASSFTEDTEAFF
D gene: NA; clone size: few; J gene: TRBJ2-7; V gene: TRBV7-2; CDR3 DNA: TGTGCCAGCAGCCCTAGTTTGGTCTACGAGCAGTACTTC; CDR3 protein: CASSPSLVYEQYF
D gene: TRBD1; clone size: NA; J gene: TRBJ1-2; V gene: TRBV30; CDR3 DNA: TGTGCCGGCGGGACAGGGGATTATGGCTACACCTTC; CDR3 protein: CAGGTGDYGYTF
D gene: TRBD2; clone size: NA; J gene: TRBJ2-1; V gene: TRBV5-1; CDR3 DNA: TGCGCCAGCAGCGGGTGGGAGGGCCGCGAGCAGATCTTC; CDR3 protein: CASSGWEGREQIF
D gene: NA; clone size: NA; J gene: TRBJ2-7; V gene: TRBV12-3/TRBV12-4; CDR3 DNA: TGTGCCAGCAGAGTTAGCGGAGGGGCCTACGAGCAGTACTTC; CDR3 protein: CASRVSGGAYEQYF
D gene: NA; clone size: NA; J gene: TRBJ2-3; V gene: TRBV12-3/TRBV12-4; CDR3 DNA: TGTGCCAGCAGTTTAGCCCTAGATACAGATACGCAGTATTTT; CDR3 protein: CASSLALDTDTQYF
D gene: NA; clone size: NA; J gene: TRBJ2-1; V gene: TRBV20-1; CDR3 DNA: TGCAGTGCCGCGGTTGGGGAGATAAAATCCTACAATGAGCAGTTCTTC; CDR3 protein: CSAAVGEIKSYNEQFF
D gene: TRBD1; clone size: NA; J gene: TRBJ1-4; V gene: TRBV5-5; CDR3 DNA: TGTGCCAGCAGCTTGGAGGATCCCGCGACAGGGTTTGAGAATGAAAAACTGTTTTTT; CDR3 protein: CASSLEDPATGFENEKLFF
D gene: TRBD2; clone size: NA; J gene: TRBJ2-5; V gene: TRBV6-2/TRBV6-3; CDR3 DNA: TGTGCCAGCGGGCGAGCTAGCGGGAGTTTAGAGACCCAGTACTTC; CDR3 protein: CASGRASGSLETQYF
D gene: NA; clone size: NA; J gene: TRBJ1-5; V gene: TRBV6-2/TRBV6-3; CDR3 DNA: TGTGCCAGCAGAACCCAGAGGACAGATGGTCAGCCCCAGCATTTT; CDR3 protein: CASRTQRTDGQPQHF
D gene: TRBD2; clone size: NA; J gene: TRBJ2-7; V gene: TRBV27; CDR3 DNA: TGTGCCAGCAGTCCAGGGACTAGCGGGAGTGGACTAGCCTACGAGCAGTACTTC; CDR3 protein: CASSPGTSGSGLAYEQYF
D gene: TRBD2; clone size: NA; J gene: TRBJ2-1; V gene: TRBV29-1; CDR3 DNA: TGCAGCGCTGAAGCAGCGGGAACCTTTTTCTCCTACAATGAGCAGTTCTTC; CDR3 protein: CSAEAAGTFFSYNEQFF
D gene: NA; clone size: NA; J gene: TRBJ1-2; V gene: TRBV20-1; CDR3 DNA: TGCAGTGCCCGGACTTTTCCGGGTAACTATGGCTACACCTTC; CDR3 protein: CSARTFPGNYGYTF
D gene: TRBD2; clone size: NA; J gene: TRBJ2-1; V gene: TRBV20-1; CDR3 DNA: TGCAGTGCTAGAAGGCAGCGGGAGGGCAGGGATGAGCAGTTCTTC; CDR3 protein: CSARRQREGRDEQFF
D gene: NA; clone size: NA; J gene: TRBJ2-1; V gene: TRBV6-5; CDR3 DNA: TGTGCCAGCACAAGGAGAGGGGTTTTGTACAATGAGCAGTTCTTC; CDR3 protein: CASTRRGVLYNEQFF
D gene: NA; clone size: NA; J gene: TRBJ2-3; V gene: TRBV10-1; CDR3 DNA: TGCGCCAGCAGTGACTTCGGGGGAGTACATACGCAGTATTTT; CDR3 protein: CASSDFGGVHTQYF
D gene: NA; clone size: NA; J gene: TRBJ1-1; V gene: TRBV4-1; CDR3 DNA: TGCGCCAGCAGCCAAGATTACACTGAAGCTTTCTTT; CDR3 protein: CASSQDYTEAFF
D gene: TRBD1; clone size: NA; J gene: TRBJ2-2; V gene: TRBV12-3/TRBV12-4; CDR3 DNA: TGTGCCAGTACTGGACAGGGTCCCGGGGAGCTGTTTTTT; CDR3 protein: CASTGQGPGELFF
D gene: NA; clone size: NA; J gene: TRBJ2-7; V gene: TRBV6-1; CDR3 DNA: TGTGCCAGCGGCCAAGGTGGCGAGCAGTACTTC; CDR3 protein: CASGQGGEQYF
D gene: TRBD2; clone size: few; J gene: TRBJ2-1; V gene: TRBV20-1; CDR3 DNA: TGCAGCGCTCGTTCCGTTTACGGCGGGAGCGACAATGAGCAGTTCTTC; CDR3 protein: CSARSVYGGSDNEQFF
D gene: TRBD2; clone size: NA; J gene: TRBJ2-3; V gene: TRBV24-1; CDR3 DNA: TGTGCCACCAGTGACGTTAGCGGGAGGACAGATACGCAGTATTTT; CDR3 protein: CATSDVSGRTDTQYF
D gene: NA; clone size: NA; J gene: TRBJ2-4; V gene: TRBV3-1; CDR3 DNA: TGTGCCAGCAGCCAAGGCAGGATGAACATTCAGTACTTC; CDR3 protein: CASSQGRMNIQYF
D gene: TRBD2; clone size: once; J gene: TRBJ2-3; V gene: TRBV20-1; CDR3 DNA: TGCAGTGCTAGAGGGGTGGGACTAGCGGGAACAGATACGCAGTATTTT; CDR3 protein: CSARGVGLAGTDTQYF
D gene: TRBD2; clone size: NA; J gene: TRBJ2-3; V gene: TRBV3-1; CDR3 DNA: TGTGCCAGCAGCCTACAACTAGCGGGAGGTGCAGATACGCAGTATTTT; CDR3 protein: CASSLQLAGGADTQYF
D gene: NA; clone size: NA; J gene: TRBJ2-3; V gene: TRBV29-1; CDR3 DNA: TGCAGCGTTGCCCGTGGTCACAAGGGAAGGGATACGCAGTATTTT; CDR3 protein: CSVARGHKGRDTQYF
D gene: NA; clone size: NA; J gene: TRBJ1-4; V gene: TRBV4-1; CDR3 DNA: TGCGCCAGCAGCCAATTCCACTATGAAAAACTGTTTTTT; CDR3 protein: CASSQFHYEKLFF
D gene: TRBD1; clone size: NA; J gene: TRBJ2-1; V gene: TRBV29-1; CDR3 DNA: TGCAGCGTTGTCTGGCAGGGGGAAGGAGAGCAGTTCTTC; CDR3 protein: CSVVWQGEGEQFF